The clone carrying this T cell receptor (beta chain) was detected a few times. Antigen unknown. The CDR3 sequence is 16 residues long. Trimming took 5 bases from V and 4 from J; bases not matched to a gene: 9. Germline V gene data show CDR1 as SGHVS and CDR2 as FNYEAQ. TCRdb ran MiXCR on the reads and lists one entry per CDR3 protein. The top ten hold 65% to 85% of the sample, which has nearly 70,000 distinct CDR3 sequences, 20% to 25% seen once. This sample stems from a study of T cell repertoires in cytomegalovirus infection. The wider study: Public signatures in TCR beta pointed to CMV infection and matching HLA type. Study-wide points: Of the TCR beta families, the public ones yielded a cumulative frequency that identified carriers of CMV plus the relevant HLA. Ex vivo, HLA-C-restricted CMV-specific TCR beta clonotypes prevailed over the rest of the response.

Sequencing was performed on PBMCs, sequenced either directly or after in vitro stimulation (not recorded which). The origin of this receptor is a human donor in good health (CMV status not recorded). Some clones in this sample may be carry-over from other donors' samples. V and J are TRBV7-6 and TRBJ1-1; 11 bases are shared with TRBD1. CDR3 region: CASSPQPGQGGTEAFF. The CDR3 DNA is TGTGCCAGCAGCCCCCAACCGGGACAGGGGGGCACTGAAGCTTTCTTT.